The 2 T cell receptor beta chains below come from one sample, sequenced in a study of blood T cell repertoires in COVID-19. Generated by immunoSEQ multiplex PCR, the TCRdb table keeps only in-frame clones and is missing some. The table shows over 200,000 clones, with 92% occurring only once. Material for sequencing was peripheral blood. These receptors came from a man in his sixties with COVID-19, enrolled during active disease.

The gene calls are TRBV6-5 and TRBJ1-1; TRBD1 agrees at 7 bases. The V segment lost 6 bases and the J segment 5 bases; nucleotides outside the gene matches: 9. From germline, CDR1 is MNHEY and CDR2 SVGAGI. This CDR3 is 14 amino acids long. CDR3 DNA: TGTGCCAGCAGACAATACTCAGGGGGAACTGAAGCTTTCTTT. Translation: CASRQYSGGTEAFF.

The rearrangement uses TRBV9 and TRBJ2-1; TRBD2 aligns across 15 bases. The V gene's germline CDR1 is SGDLS and CDR2 YYNGEE. The junction had 15 bases not matched to a gene; V was cut back by 4 bases and J by 1 base. This CDR3 spans 21 amino acids. The CDR3 spells CASSRQRKGLAGGGSYNEQFF. The CDR3 DNA follows: TGTGCCAGCAGCCGCCAGAGGAAGGGACTAGCGGGAGGAGGGTCCTACAATGAGCAGTTCTTC. The entire variable domain, with the rest obtained from reference TRBV9 and TRBJ2-1, is as follows: DSGVTQTPKHLITATGQRVTLRCSPRSGDLSVYWYQQSLDQGLQFLIQYYNGEERAKGNILERFSAQQFPDLHSELNLSSLELGDSALYFCASSRQRKGLAGGGSYNEQFFGPGTRLTVL.